Below are 13 T cell receptor beta chains sequenced from a single sample in a study of cytomegalovirus exposure and HLA in healthy donors. Primers: 60 Vbeta forward and 13 Jbeta reverse. Measured with immunoSEQ multiplex PCR; TCRdb has only the in-frame clones, and not every one. The sample yields 200,000 or so clones, about 83% seen once. Sequencing was performed on PBMCs. These receptors all stem from a girl aged 10 to 17 in good health and CMV-seronegative.

This clone has a handful of counts. The chain joins TRBV6-6 to TRBJ1-1, with TRBD1 matching 7 bases. The ends lost 9 bases at V and 0 bases at J; junction bases unmatched: 7. The germline CDR1 and CDR2 sequences are MNHNY and SVGAGI (reference sequence). The length of the CDR3 is 14 residues. The CDR3 spells CASGKGQMNTEAFF. In nucleotides, the CDR3 is TGTGCCAGTGGGAAGGGACAGATGAACACTGAAGCTTTCTTT.

V is TRBV7-6 and J is TRBJ2-2, with D maybe TRBD2 (5 bases). Trimming shortened V by 0 bases and J by 7 bases, and 12 bases separated the two germline ends. The CDR3 has 15 amino acids. Germline CDR1 SGHVS, CDR2 FNYEAQ. The CDR3 loop is CASSLALTTSGELFF. CDR3 sequence (DNA): TGTGCCAGCAGCTTAGCCTTGACTACTAGCGGGGAGCTGTTTTTT.

The J gene is TRBJ2-7, the V gene TRBV5-1; TRBD1 matches 10 bases. The CDR3 spans 13 residues. The J segment lost 7 bases and the V segment lost 5 bases, leaving 6 bases of the junction unmatched. The germline V gene has CDR1 SGHRS and CDR2 YFSETQ. The CDR3 DNA reads as TGCGCCAGCAGGGGGGACAGGGGATGGGAGCAGTACTTC. It encodes CASRGDRGWEQYF.

The gene calls are TRBV28 and TRBJ2-7, with 7 bases aligning to TRBD1. From germline, CDR1 is MDHEN and CDR2 SYDVKM. The junction had 2 bases not matched to a gene; V was cut back by 3 bases and J by 6 bases. This CDR3 comprises 12 residues. This chain's CDR3 is CASSFHRGEQYF. The CDR3 region has the DNA TGTGCCAGCAGTTTTCACAGGGGCGAGCAGTACTTC.

The chain joins TRBV28 to TRBJ1-2, with a tentative D call TRBD1 (5 bases). The germline CDR1 and CDR2 sequences are MDHEN and SYDVKM. V lost 1 base and J lost 6, with 12 bases in between. This CDR3 has 14 amino acids. The CDR3 DNA is TGTGCCAGCAGTTTATATAAGGGGAGGGATGGCTACACCTTC. Translated, it gives CASSLYKGRDGYTF.

The V gene is TRBV20-1, the J gene TRBJ2-7; D not certain. Per germline, CDR1 DFQATT and CDR2 SNEGSKA (reference sequence). Trimming removed 3 bases from V and 2 bases from J, with 5 bases in between. The CDR3 has 11 amino acids. The CDR3 here is CSASTAYEQYF. The DNA of the CDR3 is TGCAGTGCTAGTACAGCCTACGAGCAGTACTTC.

V gene TRBV10-3 combines with J gene TRBJ2-1, with TRBD2 matching over 12 bases. V gave up 6 bases and J gave up 5 bases; unmatched junction bases: 11. The CDR3 spans 17 residues. Germline V gene sequence: CDR1 ENHRY, CDR2 SYGVKD. The CDR3 sequence is CAISARASGGVNNEQFF. DNA for the CDR3: TGTGCCATCAGCGCAAGGGCTAGCGGGGGGGTTAACAATGAGCAGTTCTTC.

The V and J genes are TRBV9 and TRBJ2-1, with 8 bases identical to TRBD1. Germline lookup yields CDR1 SGDLS and CDR2 YYNGEE. J gave up 11 bases and V 0 bases, and 10 bases lay outside the gene matches. The CDR3 runs to 15 residues. CDR3: CASSVGGQGALKQFF. Written as DNA, the CDR3 is TGTGCCAGCAGCGTAGGAGGACAGGGAGCGCTCAAGCAGTTCTTC.

The V and J genes are TRBV28 and TRBJ2-2; 10 bases fit TRBD2. Germline V gene lookup returns CDR1 MDHEN and CDR2 SYDVKM. After removal of 11 bases from V and 4 bases from J, the junction contained 7 bases not matched to a gene. There are 14 residues in the CDR3. The CDR3 here is CAASGLASTGELFF. In nucleotides, the CDR3 is TGTGCCGCATCGGGACTAGCGAGCACCGGGGAGCTGTTTTTT.

The V call is TRBV6-5, the J call TRBJ2-7, with TRBD2 matching over 7 bases. Trimming at V came to 6 bases and at J to 6 bases, leaving 11 bases not matched to a gene. The CDR3 is 14 amino acids. The germline CDR1 and CDR2 sequences are MNHEY and SVGAGI. CDR3 nucleotides: TGTGCCAGCAGGGTCGAGGCGGCTAGCGGCGAGCAGTACTTC. Translating gives CASRVEAASGEQYF.

This clone occurred a few times. The chain joins TRBV29-1 to TRBJ1-1, with TRBD1 as a possible D gene (5 bases). The CDR3 sequence is 12 residues long. V was clipped by 7 bases and J by 1 base, with 10 bases between them. Germline V lookup: CDR1 SQVTM, CDR2 ANQGSEA. The CDR3 here is CSAGGENTEAFF. The CDR3 region has the DNA TGCAGCGCGGGGGGGGAGAACACTGAAGCTTTCTTT.

The chain links TRBV27 to TRBJ1-5; no clear D. V lost 5 bases, J lost 3 bases, and 11 bases lay in between. CDR3 length: 14 residues. The germline gives CDR1 MNHEY, CDR2 SMNVEV (reference sequence). The CDR3 DNA is TGTGCCAGCAGTCCAGGATCAGCCAATCAGCCCCAGCATTTT. Its protein is CASSPGSANQPQHF.

The chain links TRBV10-3 to TRBJ1-2, with D possibly TRBD1 on 6 matching bases. Germline V CDR1 and CDR2: ENHRY, SYGVKD. CDR3 length equals 18 residues. V lost 6 bases, J lost 4 bases, and 27 bases lay in between. CDR3 nucleotide sequence: TGTGCCATCAGCGACCCAACAAAGAGCCGGGACATGATCTATGGCTACACCTTC. It specifies CAISDPTKSRDMIYGYTF.